The rows below give T cell receptor beta chains drawn from one sample of a study of cytomegalovirus exposure and HLA in healthy donors. Using immunoSEQ multiplex PCR, the repertoire was profiled, and TCRdb retains in-frame clones only, with some absent. The table includes 130,000 to 150,000 clones, roughly 65% detected once. The sequencing sample was made of PBMCs. These receptors came from a man in his fifties or sixties in good health and CMV-seronegative. The CDR3 runs from the conserved cysteine through the conserved F or W. Each record gives: J gene, D gene, V gene, clone size, CDR3 protein, CDR3 DNA. D genes are given only for firm matches. Expanded clones get a size class; other rows say once, few or many, or leave the size out.

j_call: TRBJ1-5; d_call: -; v_call: TRBV28; clone_size: -; cdr3_aa: CASRLQGPPQHF; cdr3_nt: TGTGCCAGCAGGCTGCAGGGGCCGCCCCAGCATTTT
j_call: TRBJ2-1; d_call: -; v_call: TRBV10-3; clone_size: -; cdr3_aa: CAISETDNEQFF; cdr3_nt: TGTGCCATCAGTGAGACTGACAATGAGCAGTTCTTC
j_call: TRBJ1-1; d_call: -; v_call: TRBV30; clone_size: -; cdr3_aa: CAWVRDTEAFF; cdr3_nt: TGTGCCTGGGTTCGAGACACTGAAGCTTTCTTT
j_call: TRBJ1-6; d_call: TRBD1; v_call: TRBV5-1; clone_size: -; cdr3_aa: CASSSSGQGSNSPLHF; cdr3_nt: TGCGCCAGCAGCTCCAGTGGACAGGGAAGTAATTCACCCCTCCACTTT
j_call: TRBJ2-5; d_call: TRBD2; v_call: TRBV18; clone_size: once; cdr3_aa: CASSPGLAQETQYF; cdr3_nt: TGTGCCAGCTCACCCGGACTAGCGCAAGAGACCCAGTACTTC
j_call: TRBJ2-5; d_call: -; v_call: TRBV7-2; clone_size: -; cdr3_aa: CASSLETGKETQYF; cdr3_nt: TGTGCCAGCAGCTTAGAGACGGGGAAGGAGACCCAGTACTTC
j_call: TRBJ1-1; d_call: TRBD1; v_call: TRBV7-2; clone_size: few; cdr3_aa: CASTVMGGQGATEAFF; cdr3_nt: TGTGCCAGCACCGTTATGGGAGGACAGGGGGCGACTGAAGCTTTCTTT
j_call: TRBJ2-1; d_call: TRBD2; v_call: TRBV2; clone_size: -; cdr3_aa: CASMEGLADYNEQFF; cdr3_nt: TGTGCCAGCATGGAGGGACTAGCGGATTACAATGAGCAGTTCTTC
j_call: TRBJ2-7; d_call: TRBD1; v_call: TRBV27; clone_size: few; cdr3_aa: CASSLSDRGRPNEQYF; cdr3_nt: TGTGCCAGCAGTTTATCAGACAGGGGGCGCCCAAACGAGCAGTACTTC
j_call: TRBJ2-3; d_call: -; v_call: TRBV5-1; clone_size: few; cdr3_aa: CASRPVPGGTDTQYF; cdr3_nt: TGCGCCAGCAGGCCGGTCCCTGGTGGCACAGATACGCAGTATTTT
j_call: TRBJ2-7; d_call: -; v_call: TRBV9; clone_size: -; cdr3_aa: CASSRTGEPAYEQYF; cdr3_nt: TGTGCCAGCAGCAGGACGGGGGAACCCGCCTACGAGCAGTACTTC
j_call: TRBJ1-2; d_call: TRBD1; v_call: TRBV9; clone_size: -; cdr3_aa: CASSVEEGGSYGYTF; cdr3_nt: TGTGCCAGCAGCGTAGAGGAAGGGGGCAGCTATGGCTACACCTTC
j_call: TRBJ1-3; d_call: -; v_call: TRBV9; clone_size: few; cdr3_aa: CASSVLTAGNTIYF; cdr3_nt: TGTGCCAGCAGCGTTCTAACAGCTGGAAACACCATATATTTT
j_call: TRBJ1-2; d_call: -; v_call: TRBV18; clone_size: -; cdr3_aa: CASSPARDYGYTF; cdr3_nt: TGTGCCAGCTCACCAGCCAGGGACTATGGCTACACCTTC
j_call: TRBJ1-2; d_call: -; v_call: TRBV19; clone_size: -; cdr3_aa: CASSIVAGQVEGYTF; cdr3_nt: TGTGCCAGTAGTATAGTTGCTGGACAAGTAGAAGGCTACACCTTC
j_call: TRBJ1-5; d_call: -; v_call: TRBV4-1; clone_size: -; cdr3_aa: CASSRGRGGNQPQHF; cdr3_nt: TGCGCCAGCAGCCGAGGGCGAGGGGGTAATCAGCCCCAGCATTTT
j_call: TRBJ1-6; d_call: -; v_call: TRBV5-4; clone_size: once; cdr3_aa: CASSLDSAGPTLHF; cdr3_nt: TGTGCCAGCAGTTTGGACAGCGCGGGCCCCACCCTCCACTTT
j_call: TRBJ1-1; d_call: -; v_call: TRBV5-1; clone_size: -; cdr3_aa: CASSLIGQTNTEAFF; cdr3_nt: TGCGCCAGCAGCTTGATAGGACAAACGAACACTGAAGCTTTCTTT
j_call: TRBJ2-7; d_call: TRBD2; v_call: TRBV7-9; clone_size: few; cdr3_aa: CASSSLSGSPYEQYF; cdr3_nt: TGTGCCAGCAGCTCGCTAAGCGGGAGCCCCTACGAGCAGTACTTC
j_call: TRBJ1-2; d_call: TRBD1; v_call: TRBV6-1; clone_size: -; cdr3_aa: CASRDRADGYTF; cdr3_nt: TGTGCCAGCAGGGACAGGGCCGACGGCTACACCTTC
j_call: TRBJ2-5; d_call: TRBD1; v_call: TRBV7-2; clone_size: -; cdr3_aa: CASSLETGAETQYF; cdr3_nt: TGTGCCAGCAGCTTAGAGACAGGGGCAGAGACCCAGTACTTC
j_call: TRBJ2-2; d_call: TRBD2; v_call: TRBV12-5; clone_size: -; cdr3_aa: CASGLVLAGADTGELFF; cdr3_nt: TGTGCTAGTGGTTTGGTACTAGCGGGAGCGGACACCGGGGAGCTGTTTTTT
j_call: TRBJ2-7; d_call: TRBD1; v_call: TRBV4-1; clone_size: -; cdr3_aa: CASSQWTGNEQYF; cdr3_nt: TGCGCCAGCAGCCAATGGACAGGGAACGAGCAGTACTTC
j_call: TRBJ1-3; d_call: TRBD1; v_call: TRBV7-2; clone_size: -; cdr3_aa: CASSQQGTAGNTIYF; cdr3_nt: TGTGCCAGCAGCCAACAGGGGACCGCTGGAAACACCATATATTTT
j_call: TRBJ1-1; d_call: TRBD1; v_call: TRBV5-4; clone_size: -; cdr3_aa: CASSQHRGEAFF; cdr3_nt: TGTGCCAGCAGTCAACACAGGGGTGAAGCTTTCTTT
j_call: TRBJ2-3; d_call: -; v_call: TRBV6-1; clone_size: few; cdr3_aa: CASSETIPGGHGTDTQYF; cdr3_nt: TGTGCCAGCAGTGAAACTATCCCGGGCGGGCACGGCACAGATACGCAGTATTTT
j_call: TRBJ1-3; d_call: -; v_call: TRBV30; clone_size: -; cdr3_aa: CAWTGSSGNTIYF; cdr3_nt: TGTGCCTGGACCGGGTCCTCTGGAAACACCATATATTTT
j_call: TRBJ2-3; d_call: TRBD2; v_call: TRBV19; clone_size: -; cdr3_aa: CASSLTSGRLDVQYF; cdr3_nt: TGTGCCAGTAGTTTGACTAGCGGCCGACTCGACGTGCAGTATTTT
j_call: TRBJ1-2; d_call: -; v_call: TRBV6-5; clone_size: -; cdr3_aa: CASRSQASGGYTF; cdr3_nt: TGTGCCAGCAGATCACAGGCTAGCGGTGGCTACACCTTC
j_call: TRBJ2-7; d_call: -; v_call: TRBV7-9; clone_size: once; cdr3_aa: CASSLGAAFYEQYF; cdr3_nt: TGTGCCAGCAGCTTAGGGGCCGCATTCTACGAGCAGTACTTC
j_call: TRBJ1-1; d_call: TRBD1; v_call: TRBV18; clone_size: -; cdr3_aa: CASSPLQGAGNTEAFF; cdr3_nt: TGTGCCAGCTCACCGCTACAGGGGGCTGGGAACACTGAAGCTTTCTTT
j_call: TRBJ2-7; d_call: -; v_call: TRBV14; clone_size: -; cdr3_aa: CASSQVRGYEQYF; cdr3_nt: TGTGCCAGCAGCCAAGTTAGGGGCTACGAGCAGTACTTC
j_call: TRBJ2-6; d_call: -; v_call: TRBV5-1; clone_size: -; cdr3_aa: CASSFYTGANVLTF; cdr3_nt: TGCGCCAGCAGCTTTTACACTGGGGCCAACGTCCTGACTTTC
j_call: TRBJ1-2; d_call: TRBD1; v_call: TRBV19; clone_size: -; cdr3_aa: CASRGTGDNYGYTF; cdr3_nt: TGTGCCAGTAGGGGGACAGGGGATAACTATGGCTACACCTTC
j_call: TRBJ2-3; d_call: TRBD2; v_call: TRBV6-4; clone_size: -; cdr3_aa: CASSRTSGTTDTQYF; cdr3_nt: TGTGCCAGCAGTAGGACTAGCGGGACCACAGATACGCAGTATTTT
j_call: TRBJ2-3; d_call: TRBD2; v_call: TRBV28; clone_size: -; cdr3_aa: CASSSGLAGRVSTDTQYF; cdr3_nt: TGTGCCAGCAGTTCCGGACTAGCGGGCCGTGTCAGCACAGATACGCAGTATTTT
j_call: TRBJ2-3; d_call: TRBD1; v_call: TRBV4-1; clone_size: -; cdr3_aa: CASSSQGARGSTDTQYF; cdr3_nt: TGCGCCAGCAGCTCGCAGGGGGCTAGGGGGAGCACAGATACGCAGTATTTT
j_call: TRBJ2-1; d_call: TRBD1; v_call: TRBV19; clone_size: -; cdr3_aa: CASKQGAGEQFF; cdr3_nt: TGTGCCAGTAAGCAGGGGGCGGGGGAGCAGTTCTTC
j_call: TRBJ2-7; d_call: TRBD1; v_call: TRBV10-3; clone_size: -; cdr3_aa: CAIRGGQGAYEQYF; cdr3_nt: TGTGCCATCAGAGGGGGACAGGGTGCCTACGAGCAGTACTTC
j_call: TRBJ1-2; d_call: -; v_call: TRBV6-6; clone_size: -; cdr3_aa: CASSSQPGQTDYTF; cdr3_nt: TGTGCCAGCAGTTCCCAACCGGGACAAACAGACTACACCTTC
j_call: TRBJ2-5; d_call: -; v_call: TRBV14; clone_size: -; cdr3_aa: CASSPPGQITQYF; cdr3_nt: TGTGCCAGCAGCCCCCCAGGGCAGATCACCCAGTACTTC
j_call: TRBJ1-2; d_call: TRBD1; v_call: TRBV18; clone_size: -; cdr3_aa: CASSPTRQGPGNYGYTF; cdr3_nt: TGTGCCAGCTCACCAACTCGACAGGGGCCGGGAAACTATGGCTACACCTTC
j_call: TRBJ2-3; d_call: TRBD2; v_call: TRBV7-3; clone_size: few; cdr3_aa: CASSLMAGEGLNTQYF; cdr3_nt: TGTGCCAGCAGCTTAATGGCGGGGGAGGGATTGAATACGCAGTATTTT
j_call: TRBJ2-3; d_call: TRBD1; v_call: TRBV29-1; clone_size: few; cdr3_aa: CSAGQGATDTQYF; cdr3_nt: TGCAGCGCGGGACAGGGGGCAACAGATACGCAGTATTTT
j_call: TRBJ1-4; d_call: TRBD1; v_call: TRBV7-9; clone_size: once; cdr3_aa: CASSLDQGDEKLFF; cdr3_nt: TGTGCCAGCAGCTTAGACCAGGGGGATGAAAAACTGTTTTTT
j_call: TRBJ1-4; d_call: -; v_call: TRBV15; clone_size: -; cdr3_aa: CATSRDGGPGEKLFF; cdr3_nt: TGTGCCACCAGCAGAGACGGGGGACCGGGGGAAAAACTGTTTTTT
j_call: TRBJ2-7; d_call: TRBD1; v_call: TRBV7-8; clone_size: -; cdr3_aa: CASSPWTGGTYEQYF; cdr3_nt: TGTGCCAGCAGCCCGTGGACAGGGGGCACCTACGAGCAGTACTTC
j_call: TRBJ1-5; d_call: -; v_call: TRBV15; clone_size: -; cdr3_aa: CATSRDKEGPQHF; cdr3_nt: TGTGCCACCAGCAGAGATAAAGAGGGGCCCCAGCATTTT
j_call: TRBJ1-2; d_call: -; v_call: TRBV11-2; clone_size: -; cdr3_aa: CASSLGDIRGYTF; cdr3_nt: TGTGCCAGCAGCTTAGGGGACATCCGTGGCTACACCTTC
j_call: TRBJ2-3; d_call: TRBD2; v_call: TRBV19; clone_size: -; cdr3_aa: CASSILPLLAGGRADTQYF; cdr3_nt: TGTGCCAGTAGTATACTCCCTCTACTAGCGGGAGGGCGTGCAGATACGCAGTATTTT
j_call: TRBJ2-3; d_call: -; v_call: TRBV28; clone_size: -; cdr3_aa: CASITAKARKPSTDTQYF; cdr3_nt: TGTGCCAGCATTACCGCAAAGGCTAGAAAACCTAGCACAGATACGCAGTATTTT
j_call: TRBJ2-5; d_call: TRBD1; v_call: TRBV7-2; clone_size: once; cdr3_aa: CASSSTGTGVGGTQYF; cdr3_nt: TGTGCCAGCAGCTCGACCGGGACAGGGGTTGGGGGGACCCAGTACTTC
j_call: TRBJ1-1; d_call: -; v_call: TRBV6-1; clone_size: few; cdr3_aa: CASKTGGTEAFF; cdr3_nt: TGTGCCAGCAAGACAGGTGGCACTGAAGCTTTCTTT
j_call: TRBJ2-6; d_call: -; v_call: TRBV9; clone_size: -; cdr3_aa: CASSVVMGRYSGANVLTF; cdr3_nt: TGTGCCAGCAGCGTAGTGATGGGGAGATACTCTGGGGCCAACGTCCTGACTTTC
j_call: TRBJ1-3; d_call: -; v_call: TRBV30; clone_size: -; cdr3_aa: CAWSHWRAGNTIYF; cdr3_nt: TGTGCCTGGAGCCACTGGAGGGCTGGAAACACCATATATTTT
j_call: TRBJ1-4; d_call: -; v_call: TRBV19; clone_size: once; cdr3_aa: CASTRPGDEKLFF; cdr3_nt: TGTGCCAGTACAAGGCCAGGGGACGAAAAACTGTTTTTT